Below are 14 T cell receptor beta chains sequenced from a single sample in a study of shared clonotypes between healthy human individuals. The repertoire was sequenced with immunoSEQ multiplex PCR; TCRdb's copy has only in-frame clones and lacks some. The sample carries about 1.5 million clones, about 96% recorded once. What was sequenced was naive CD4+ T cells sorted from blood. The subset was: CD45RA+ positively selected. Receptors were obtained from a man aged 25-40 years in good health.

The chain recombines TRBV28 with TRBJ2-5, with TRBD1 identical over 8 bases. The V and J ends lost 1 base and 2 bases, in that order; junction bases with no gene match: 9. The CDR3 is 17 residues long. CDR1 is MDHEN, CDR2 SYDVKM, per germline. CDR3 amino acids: CASSLFPWTGIQETQYF. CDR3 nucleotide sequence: TGTGCCAGCAGTTTATTCCCCTGGACAGGGATACAAGAGACCCAGTACTTC.

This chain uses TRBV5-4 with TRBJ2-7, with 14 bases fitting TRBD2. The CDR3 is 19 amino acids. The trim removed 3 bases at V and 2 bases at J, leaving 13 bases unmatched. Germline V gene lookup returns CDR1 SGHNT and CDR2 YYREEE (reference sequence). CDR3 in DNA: TGTGCCAGCAGCTCGCCTATGGGACTAGCGGGAGAGGCGCCCTACGAGCAGTACTTC. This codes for CASSSPMGLAGEAPYEQYF.

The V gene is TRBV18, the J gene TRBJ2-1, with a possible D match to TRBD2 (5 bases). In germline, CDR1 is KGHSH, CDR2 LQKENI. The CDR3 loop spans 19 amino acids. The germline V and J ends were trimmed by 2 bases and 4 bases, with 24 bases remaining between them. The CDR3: CASSPVSLSPWTGYNEQFF. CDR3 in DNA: TGTGCCAGCTCACCAGTCTCTCTCTCCCCCTGGACGGGGTACAATGAGCAGTTCTTC.

The CDR3 DNA is TGTGCCAGCAGGGAACCGGGCACAACGAACACCGGGGAGCTGTTTTTT. It specifies CASREPGTTNTGELFF. V is TRBV6-1 and J is TRBJ2-2; D ambiguous. The CDR3 sequence is 16 residues long. Germline CDR1 is MNHNS and CDR2 is SASEGT. V was cut by 6 bases and J by 0 bases, with 14 bases left in between.

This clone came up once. This chain's CDR3 is CASSPRRGDGNTIYF. CDR3 nucleotides: TGTGCCAGCAGTCCCCGTCGAGGGGACGGAAACACCATATATTTT. The genes are TRBV6-5 and TRBJ1-3; D might be TRBD1 (5 bases). CDR1 MNHEY and CDR2 SVGAGI come from the germline V gene. V was pared by 5 bases and J by 4 bases, with 15 bases between. The CDR3 consists of 15 residues.

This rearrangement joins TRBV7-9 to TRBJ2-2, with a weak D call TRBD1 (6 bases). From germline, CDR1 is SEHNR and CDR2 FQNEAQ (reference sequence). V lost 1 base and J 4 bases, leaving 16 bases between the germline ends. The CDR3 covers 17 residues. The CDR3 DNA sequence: TGTGCCAGCAGCTTAGTTGGGGGCAGGGCGGCCACCGGGGAGCTGTTTTTT. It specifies CASSLVGGRAATGELFF.

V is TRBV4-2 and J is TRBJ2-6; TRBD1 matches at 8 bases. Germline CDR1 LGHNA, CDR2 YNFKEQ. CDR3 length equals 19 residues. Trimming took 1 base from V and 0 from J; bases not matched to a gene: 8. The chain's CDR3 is CASSQGSRGHNSGANVLTF. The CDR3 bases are TGTGCCAGCAGCCAAGGGTCCAGGGGGCATAACTCTGGGGCCAACGTCCTGACTTTC.

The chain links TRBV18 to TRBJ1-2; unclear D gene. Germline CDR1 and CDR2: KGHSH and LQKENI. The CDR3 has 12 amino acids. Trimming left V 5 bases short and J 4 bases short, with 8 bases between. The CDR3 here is CASSSNSYGYTF. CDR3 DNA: TGTGCCAGCTCATCAAACAGCTATGGCTACACCTTC.

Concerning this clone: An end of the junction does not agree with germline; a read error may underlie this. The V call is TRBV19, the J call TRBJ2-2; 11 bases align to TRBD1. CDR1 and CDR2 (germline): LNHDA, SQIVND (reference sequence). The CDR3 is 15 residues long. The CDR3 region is CASSIGQGASGELFF. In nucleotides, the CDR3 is TGTGCTAGTAGTATCGGACAGGGGGCCTCCGGGGAGCTGTTTTTT.

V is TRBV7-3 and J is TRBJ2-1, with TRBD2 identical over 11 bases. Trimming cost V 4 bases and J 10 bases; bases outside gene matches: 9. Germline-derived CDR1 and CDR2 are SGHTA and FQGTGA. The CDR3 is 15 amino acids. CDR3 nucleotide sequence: TGTGCCAGCAGCTCCGTAGGGACTAGCGGAGAAGAGCAGTTCTTC. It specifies CASSSVGTSGEEQFF. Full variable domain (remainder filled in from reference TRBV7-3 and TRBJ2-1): GAGVSQTPSNKVTEKGKYVELRCDPISGHTALYWYRQSLGQGPEFLIYFQGTGAADDSGLPNDRFFAVRPEGSVSTLKIQRTERGDSAVYLCASSSVGTSGEEQFFGPGTRLTVL.

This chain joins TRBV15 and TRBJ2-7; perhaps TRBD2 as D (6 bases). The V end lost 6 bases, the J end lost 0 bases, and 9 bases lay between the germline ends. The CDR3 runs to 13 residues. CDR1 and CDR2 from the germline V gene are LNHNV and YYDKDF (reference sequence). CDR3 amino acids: CATSIAVSYEQYF. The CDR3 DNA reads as TGTGCCACCAGTATAGCGGTCTCCTACGAGCAGTACTTC.

The CDR3 loop reads CASQTPQETQYF. The CDR3 bases are TGTGCCAGCCAGACTCCTCAAGAGACCCAGTACTTC. The gene calls are TRBV5-4 and TRBJ2-5, with D unresolved. CDR3 length: 12 amino acids. V lost 7 bases, J lost 2 bases, and 9 bases lay in between. The germline CDR1 and CDR2 sequences are SGHNT and YYREEE (reference sequence).

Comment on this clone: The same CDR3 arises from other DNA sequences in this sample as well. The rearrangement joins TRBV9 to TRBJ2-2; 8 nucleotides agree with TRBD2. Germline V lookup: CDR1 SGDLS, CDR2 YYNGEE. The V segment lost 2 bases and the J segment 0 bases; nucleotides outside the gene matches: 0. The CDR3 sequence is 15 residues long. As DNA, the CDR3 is TGTGCCAGCAGCGTTAGCGGGGCGAACACCGGGGAGCTGTTTTTT. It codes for CASSVSGANTGELFF.

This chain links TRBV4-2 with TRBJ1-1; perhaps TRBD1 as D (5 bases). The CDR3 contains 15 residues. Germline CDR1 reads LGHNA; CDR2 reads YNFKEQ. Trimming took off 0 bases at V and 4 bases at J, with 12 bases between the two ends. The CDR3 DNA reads TGTGCCAGCAGCCAAGAGACTTCGGGGGGCACTGAAGCTTTCTTT. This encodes CASSQETSGGTEAFF.